One TCR beta chain is described in this entry. The germline gives CDR1 PRHDT, CDR2 FYEKMQ (reference sequence). V lost 5 bases and J lost 6; bases outside the gene matches: 6. The length of the CDR3 is 14 residues. This entry belongs to a study of shared clonotypes between healthy human individuals. Naivety among CD8 cells was defined by CD45RO negativity and positive CCR7 selection, thereby excluding terminally differentiated effector memory CD45RA+ cells. The protocol was immunoSEQ multiplex PCR, while the TCRdb copy is restricted to in-frame clones and leaves out a portion. Seen here are around 2.1 million clones, 93% observed once, and the top ten hold under 2%.

Input material: naive CD8+ T cells from PBMCs. The chain uses TRBV13 and TRBJ1-5, with 8 bases aligning to TRBD1. The clonotype originates from a man younger than 35 in good health. Some clones in this sample may be carry-over from other donors' samples. In nucleotides, the CDR3 is TGTGCCAGCAGCCCAGGACAGGGTGGTCAGCCCCAGCATTTT. Protein product: CASSPGQGGQPQHF.